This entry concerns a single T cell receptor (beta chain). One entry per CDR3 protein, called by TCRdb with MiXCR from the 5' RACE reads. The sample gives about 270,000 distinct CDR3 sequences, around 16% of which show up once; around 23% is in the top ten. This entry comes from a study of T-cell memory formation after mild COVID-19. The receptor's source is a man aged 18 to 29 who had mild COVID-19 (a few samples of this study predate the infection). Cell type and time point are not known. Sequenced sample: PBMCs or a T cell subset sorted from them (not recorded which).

The CDR3, as DNA: TGTGCCAGCAGCCCCGCAGGGGGGGCCAACGTCCTGACTTTC. Its translation: CASSPAGGANVLTF. The rearrangement links TRBV6-2 or TRBV6-3 to TRBJ2-6; D possibly corresponds to TRBD1 (5 bases). CDR3 length: 14 residues. CDR1 is MNHEY, CDR2 SVGEGT, per germline. The V and J ends lost 6 bases and 4 bases respectively, with 10 bases between them.